Only one count was recorded for the clone carrying this TCR beta chain. Its antigen is not known. Deletions cut 5 bases from V and 7 bases from J, with 11 bases between. Germline CDR1 SEHNR, CDR2 FQNEAQ (reference sequence). The CDR3 runs 12 residues. The data are from a study of CD8+ T cells in alopecia areata. Study at large: Each day, treated patients took oral tofacitinib twice, at 5 to 10 mg per dose. For treated patients, severity scores reflected the percentage of scalp area affected.

It was cDNA, reverse transcribed from extracted RNA, that served as the sequencing template. Measured with immunoSEQ multiplex PCR; TCRdb has only the in-frame clones, and not every one. The data show roughly 150,000 clones, 45% to 60% seen once. Study-wide results and limits: Lesional scalp, notably in alopecia totalis/universalis, had clonality above that of normal scalp.

Regarding treatment: oral pan-JAK inhibitor, 5-10 mg twice daily. This clonotype was sampled from a human donor with alopecia areata. This specimen consisted of CD8+ T cells sorted from blood, obtained at week 4, from a patient treated with tofacitinib. The chain combines TRBV7-9 with TRBJ1-1; D remains ambiguous. The CDR3 DNA reads as TGTGCCAGCAGCGCGACGGACGGTGAAGCTTTCTTT. Its translation: CASSATDGEAFF.